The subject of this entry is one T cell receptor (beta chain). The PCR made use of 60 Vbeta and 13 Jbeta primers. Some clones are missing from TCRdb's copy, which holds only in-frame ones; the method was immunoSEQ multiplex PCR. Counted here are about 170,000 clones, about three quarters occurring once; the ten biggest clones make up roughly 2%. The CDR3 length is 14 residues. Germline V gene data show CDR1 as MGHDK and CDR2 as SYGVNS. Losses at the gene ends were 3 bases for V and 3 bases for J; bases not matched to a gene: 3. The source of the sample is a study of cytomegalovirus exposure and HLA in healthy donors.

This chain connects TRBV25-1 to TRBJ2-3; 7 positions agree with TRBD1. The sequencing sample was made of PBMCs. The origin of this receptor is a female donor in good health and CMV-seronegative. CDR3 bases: TGTGCCAGCAGTGAGGGACAGCTAACAGATACGCAGTATTTT. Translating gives CASSEGQLTDTQYF.